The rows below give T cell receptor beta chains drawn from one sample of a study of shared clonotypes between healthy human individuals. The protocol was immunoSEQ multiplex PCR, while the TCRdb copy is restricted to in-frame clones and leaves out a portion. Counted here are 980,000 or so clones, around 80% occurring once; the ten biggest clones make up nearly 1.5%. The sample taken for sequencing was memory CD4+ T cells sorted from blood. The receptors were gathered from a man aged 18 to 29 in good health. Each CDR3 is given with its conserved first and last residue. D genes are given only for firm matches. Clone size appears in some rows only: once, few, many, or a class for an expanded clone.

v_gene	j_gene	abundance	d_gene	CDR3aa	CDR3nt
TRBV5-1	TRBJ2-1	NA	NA	CASAGLSSYNEQFF	TGCGCCAGCGCGGGCCTGAGCTCCTACAATGAGCAGTTCTTC
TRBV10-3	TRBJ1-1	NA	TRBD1	CAISEGTGLLNTEAFF	TGTGCCATCAGTGAAGGGACAGGGTTATTGAACACTGAAGCTTTCTTT
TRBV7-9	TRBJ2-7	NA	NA	CASSSYSYEQYF	TGTGCCAGCAGCTCCTACTCCTACGAGCAGTACTTC
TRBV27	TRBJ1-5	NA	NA	CASSLKGDNNQPQHF	TGTGCCAGCAGTTTGAAGGGGGACAACAATCAGCCCCAGCATTTT
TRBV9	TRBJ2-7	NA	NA	CASSVDGRYGEQYF	TGTGCCAGCAGCGTAGACGGGAGATACGGCGAGCAGTACTTC
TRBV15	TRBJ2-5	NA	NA	CATSRDSRGIQETQYF	TGTGCCACCAGCAGAGATTCAAGGGGTATACAAGAGACCCAGTACTTC
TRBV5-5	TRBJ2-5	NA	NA	CASSFFQSVQETQYF	TGTGCCAGCAGCTTCTTTCAATCAGTCCAAGAGACCCAGTACTTC
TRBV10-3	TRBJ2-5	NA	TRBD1	CAISRVDRDRETQYF	TGTGCCATCAGCCGAGTTGACCGGGACAGAGAGACCCAGTACTTC
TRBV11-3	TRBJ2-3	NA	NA	CASSLGTHESTDTQYF	TGTGCCAGCAGCCTTGGGACACATGAAAGCACAGATACGCAGTATTTT
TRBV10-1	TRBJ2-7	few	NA	CASINFRDLGQLGEQYF	TGCGCCAGCATTAATTTCCGGGACCTAGGCCAACTTGGGGAGCAGTACTTC
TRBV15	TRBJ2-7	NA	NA	CATSRRRTAYEQYF	TGTGCCACCAGCAGGCGGAGGACAGCCTACGAGCAGTACTTC
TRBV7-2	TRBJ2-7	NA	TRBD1	CASSLTGTGPYEQYF	TGTGCCAGCAGCTTAACGGGGACAGGGCCCTACGAGCAGTACTTC
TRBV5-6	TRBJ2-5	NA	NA	CASSLELLETQYF	TGTGCCAGCAGCTTGGAACTCCTGGAGACCCAGTACTTC
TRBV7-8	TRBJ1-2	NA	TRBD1	CASSLSVGTDPSRGGYTF	TGTGCCAGCAGCTTATCGGTGGGGACAGACCCTTCAAGGGGGGGCTACACCTTC
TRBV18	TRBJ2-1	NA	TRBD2	CASSSGLGNEQFF	TGTGCCAGCTCATCCGGACTAGGCAATGAGCAGTTCTTC
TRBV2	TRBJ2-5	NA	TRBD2	CASSPGLAGGQKETQYF	TGTGCCAGCAGCCCGGGACTAGCGGGAGGACAAAAAGAGACCCAGTACTTC
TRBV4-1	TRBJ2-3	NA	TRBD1	CASSQIRQGTQYF	TGCGCCAGCAGCCAGATAAGACAGGGTACGCAGTATTTT
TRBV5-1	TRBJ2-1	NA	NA	CASTLTVRGTNNEQFF	TGCGCCAGCACCTTAACCGTCCGGGGTACGAACAATGAGCAGTTCTTC
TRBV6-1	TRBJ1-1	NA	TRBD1	CASSDRPGQGSTEAFF	TGTGCCAGCAGTGATAGGCCGGGACAGGGATCCACTGAAGCTTTCTTT
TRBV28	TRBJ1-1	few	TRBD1	CASSLFRGRGAEAFF	TGTGCCAGCAGTTTATTCAGGGGGCGCGGGGCTGAAGCTTTCTTT
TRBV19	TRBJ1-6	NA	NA	CASSTGSDSPLHF	TGTGCCAGCTCGACAGGCTCGGATTCACCCCTCCACTTT
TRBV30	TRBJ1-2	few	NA	CAWSVLGVGYTF	TGTGCCTGGAGTGTACTTGGGGTCGGCTACACCTTC
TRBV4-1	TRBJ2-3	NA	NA	CASSPGGESDTQYF	TGCGCCAGCAGCCCAGGGGGGGAGTCTGATACGCAGTATTTT
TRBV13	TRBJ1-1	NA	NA	CASRPEDRLNTEAFF	TGTGCCAGCAGACCCGAAGACAGGCTAAACACTGAAGCTTTCTTT
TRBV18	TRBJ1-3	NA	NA	CASLSGVGNTIYF	TGTGCCAGCTTATCGGGGGTTGGAAACACCATATATTTT
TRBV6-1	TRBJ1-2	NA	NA	CASRPSEALVYGYTF	TGTGCCAGCAGGCCAAGTGAGGCGTTGGTATATGGCTACACCTTC
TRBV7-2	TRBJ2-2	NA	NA	CASSLVGNTGELFF	TGTGCCAGCAGCTTAGTGGGGAACACCGGGGAGCTGTTTTTT
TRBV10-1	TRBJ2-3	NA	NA	CASSERAGAKGMDTQYF	TGCGCCAGCAGTGAGCGGGCCGGGGCCAAGGGTATGGATACGCAGTATTTT
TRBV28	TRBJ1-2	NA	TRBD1	CASRSTGRDGYTF	TGTGCCAGCAGATCGACAGGGAGGGATGGCTACACCTTC
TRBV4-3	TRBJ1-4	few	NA	CASSQDSRGANEKLFF	TGCGCCAGCAGCCAAGATTCAAGAGGGGCTAATGAAAAACTGTTTTTT
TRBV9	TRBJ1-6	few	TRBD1	CASSERTGGSSPLHF	TGTGCCAGCAGCGAACGGACAGGGGGCAGCTCACCCCTCCACTTT
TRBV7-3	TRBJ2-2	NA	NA	CASSRTRDSVNTGELFF	TGTGCCAGCAGCCGGACTAGGGACAGCGTGAACACCGGGGAGCTGTTTTTT
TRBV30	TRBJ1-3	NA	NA	CAWTPGNTIYF	TGTGCCTGGACCCCTGGAAACACCATATATTTT
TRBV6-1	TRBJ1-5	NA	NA	CASGVTDRSNQPQHF	TGTGCCAGCGGGGTGACAGACCGCAGCAATCAGCCCCAGCATTTT
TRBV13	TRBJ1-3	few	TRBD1	CASSLKPRGPGNTIYF	TGTGCCAGCAGCTTAAAGCCCAGGGGGCCTGGAAACACCATATATTTT
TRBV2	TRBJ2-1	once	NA	CASSEAAGPRSNEQFF	TGTGCCAGCAGTGAGGCCGCAGGCCCGAGGAGTAATGAGCAGTTCTTC
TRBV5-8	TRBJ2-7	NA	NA	CASSLVRGNTYEQYF	TGTGCCAGCAGCTTGGTTCGCGGGAATACCTACGAGCAGTACTTC
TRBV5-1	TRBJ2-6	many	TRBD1	CASTTGDPTGANVLTF	TGCGCCAGCACCACAGGGGATCCCACTGGGGCCAACGTCCTGACTTTC
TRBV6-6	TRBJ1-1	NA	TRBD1	CASSYADRGTEAFF	TGTGCCAGCAGTTACGCCGACAGGGGGACTGAAGCTTTCTTT
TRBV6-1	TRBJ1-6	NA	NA	CASSEVGNQDSPLHF	TGTGCCAGCAGTGAAGTGGGGAACCAGGATTCACCCCTCCACTTT
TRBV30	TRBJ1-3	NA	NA	CAWKREQGSGNTIYF	TGTGCCTGGAAGAGGGAGCAAGGCTCTGGAAACACCATATATTTT
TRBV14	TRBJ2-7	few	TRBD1	CASSRTGTGGYEQYF	TGTGCCAGCAGCCGAACCGGGACAGGGGGTTACGAGCAGTACTTC
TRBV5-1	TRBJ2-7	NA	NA	CASSSRPGQPLRQYF	TGCGCCAGCAGCTCACGACCGGGACAACCTCTGAGGCAATACTTC
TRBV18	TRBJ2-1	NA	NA	CASSPRLQGSYNEQFF	TGTGCCAGCTCCCCGCGTTTACAGGGCTCCTACAATGAGCAGTTCTTC
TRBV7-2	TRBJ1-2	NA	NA	CASSPRGLDYGYTF	TGTGCCAGCAGCCCCCGGGGGCTGGACTATGGCTACACCTTC
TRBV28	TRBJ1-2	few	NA	CASSLSTGRSHGYTF	TGTGCCAGCAGTTTGAGCACAGGGAGGTCTCATGGCTACACCTTC
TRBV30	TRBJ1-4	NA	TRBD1	CAWSRDRGSDVFF	TGTGCCTGGAGCCGGGACAGGGGGTCCGACGTGTTTTTT
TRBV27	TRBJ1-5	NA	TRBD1	CASSNYGTVSNQPQHF	TGTGCCAGCAGTAACTACGGGACAGTTAGCAATCAGCCCCAGCATTTT
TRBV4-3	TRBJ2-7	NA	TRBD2	CASSQDSALAGGGYEQYF	TGCGCCAGCAGCCAAGATAGCGCCCTAGCGGGAGGGGGGTACGAGCAGTACTTC
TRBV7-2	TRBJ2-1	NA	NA	CASSSSPRAYNEQFF	TGTGCCAGCAGCTCTAGCCCGAGGGCCTACAATGAGCAGTTCTTC
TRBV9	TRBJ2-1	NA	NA	CASSVNSEDYNEQFF	TGTGCCAGCAGCGTCAACAGTGAGGACTACAATGAGCAGTTCTTC
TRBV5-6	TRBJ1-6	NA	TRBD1	CASSLFTGGTSIYSPLHF	TGTGCCAGCAGCTTGTTCACAGGGGGTACTTCCATATATTCACCCCTCCACTTT
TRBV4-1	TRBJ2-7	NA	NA	CASSQVAGGLTYEQYF	TGCGCCAGCAGCCAAGTGGCCGGGGGGCTAACCTACGAGCAGTACTTC